One sample yielded the 22 T cell receptor beta chains listed below, sequenced in a study of T cells after yellow fever vaccination. TCRdb reprocessed the 5' RACE reads via MiXCR and lists one record per CDR3 protein. The data show 300,000 to 450,000 distinct CDR3 sequences, about 7.8% seen once. The specimen comprised PBMCs, sampled approximately 40 days after the first yellow fever vaccination. The receptor source for this set is a young man who received the YFV17D yellow fever vaccine.

V and J are TRBV18 and TRBJ1-6; the D is unclear. The V end lost 5 bases, the J end lost 7 bases, and 6 bases lay between the germline ends. The CDR3 runs to 12 residues. Germline V lookup: CDR1 KGHSH, CDR2 LQKENI. CDR3 nucleotide sequence: TGTGCCAGCTCAGCGAAGAATTCACCCCTCCACTTT. Protein product: CASSAKNSPLHF.

Only a few counts were recorded for this clonotype. The CDR3 region has the DNA TGTGCCAGCAGCCAAGCGGGGTACCGGGGAACTGGGAGCAATCAGCCCCAGCATTTT. Translation: CASSQAGYRGTGSNQPQHF. This chain joins TRBV4-2 and TRBJ1-5; D is unresolved. This CDR3 has 19 residues. Germline assignment: CDR1 LGHNA and CDR2 YNFKEQ. V lost 1 base and J 1 base, leaving 20 bases between the germline ends.

The chain couples TRBV5-1 to TRBJ1-1; tentatively, D is TRBD1 (5 bases). Germline V CDR1 and CDR2: SGHRS, YFSETQ. This CDR3 spans 15 amino acids. Trimming left V 3 bases short and J 3 bases short, with 15 bases between. In DNA form, the CDR3 reads TGCGCCAGCAGCTGGCGGGGACGGGTGGACACTGAAGCTTTCTTT. It translates to CASSWRGRVDTEAFF.

This clonotype was observed a few times. This chain joins TRBV11-1 and TRBJ2-3; D is perhaps TRBD1 (6 bases). V lost 6 bases, J lost 2 bases, and 12 bases lay in between. The V gene's germline CDR1 is SGHAT and CDR2 FQDESV (reference sequence). The CDR3 length is 14 residues. This CDR3 reads CASRIRGPTDTQYF. CDR3 DNA: TGTGCCAGCAGGATCAGGGGACCCACAGATACGCAGTATTTT. The full variable domain, its missing parts supplied by reference TRBV11-1 and TRBJ2-3, is EAEVAQSPRYKITEKSQAVAFWCDPISGHATLYWYRQILGQGPELLVQFQDESVVDDSQLPKDRFSAERLKGVDSTLKIQPAELGDSAMYLCASRIRGPTDTQYFGPGTRLTVL.

This clonotype was picked up many times. The chain employs TRBV2 and TRBJ2-1, with 8 nucleotides matching TRBD2. The CDR3 has 14 residues. V trimming: 4 bases; J trimming: 8 bases; junction bases outside the gene matches: 7. Germline V gene data show CDR1 as SNHLY and CDR2 as FYNNEI. The DNA of the CDR3 is TGTGCCAGCAGTGCCCGGAACGGGGGGGATGAGCAGTTCTTC. This codes for CASSARNGGDEQFF.

This clonotype appeared a few times. The chain recombines TRBV10-3 with TRBJ2-7, with D possibly being TRBD1 or TRBD2 (6 bases each). Trimming shortened V by 3 bases and J by 0 bases, and 12 bases separated the two germline ends. The CDR3 covers 15 residues. Germline V gene sequence: CDR1 ENHRY, CDR2 SYGVKD. CDR3 sequence: CAISEGGTVSYEQYV. In DNA form, the CDR3 reads TGTGCCATCAGTGAAGGGGGGACCGTCTCCTACGAGCAGTACGTC.

This clonotype has only a few counts. The V call is TRBV28, the J call TRBJ2-3, with a possible D match to TRBD1 (5 bases). The germline V gene has CDR1 MDHEN and CDR2 SYDVKM. The ends were cut back, 2 bases at V and 4 bases at J, with 13 bases in the middle. The CDR3 has 15 residues. In DNA form, the CDR3 reads TGTGCCAGCAGTTTAATGCAGGGCCGGGCAGATACGCAGTATTTT. Amino acid sequence: CASSLMQGRADTQYF.

The V and J genes are TRBV19 and TRBJ1-1; 8 bases align to TRBD1. V dropped 6 bases and J dropped 5; count of bases not matched to a gene: 8. This CDR3 has 14 residues. Germline V gene sequence: CDR1 LNHDA, CDR2 SQIVND (reference sequence). The CDR3 sequence is CASRRTGLVTEAFF. For the CDR3, the DNA is TGTGCCAGTAGGCGGACAGGGTTGGTTACTGAAGCTTTCTTT.

This CDR3 reads CASTHADTPYEQYV. CDR3 in DNA: TGTGCCAGCACCCACGCAGATACTCCCTACGAGCAGTACGTC. This chain joins TRBV28 and TRBJ2-7; the D is unclear. CDR1 is MDHEN and CDR2 is SYDVKM in the germline V gene. The CDR3 is 14 residues long. V was clipped by 7 bases and J by 2 bases, with 15 bases between them.

This clonotype was picked up many times. This chain uses TRBV7-2 with TRBJ2-2, with 7 bases matching TRBD1. With 3 bases clipped from V and 0 bases from J, the junction kept 1 base outside the gene matches. CDR3 length: 15 amino acids. The germline V gene encodes CDR1 SGHTA and CDR2 FQGNSA. In DNA, the CDR3 is TGTGCCAGCAGCTTGACAGGGACGAACACCGGGGAGCTGTTTTTT. It is translated as CASSLTGTNTGELFF. Drawing the rest from reference TRBV7-2 and TRBJ2-2, the complete variable domain is GAGVSQSPSNKVTEKGKDVELRCDPISGHTALYWYRQSLGQGLEFLIYFQGNSAPDKSGLPSDRFSAERTGGSVSTLTIQRTQQEDSAVYLCASSLTGTNTGELFFGEGSRLTVL.

Many counts were recorded for this clonotype. The J gene is TRBJ2-7, the V gene TRBV6-5; 10 bases match TRBD1. Germline trimming cut 2 bases from V and 2 bases from J; bases unmatched to any gene: 6. From germline, CDR1 is MNHEY and CDR2 SVGAGI. The CDR3 covers 16 residues. The chain's CDR3 is CASSYRQGASTYEQYV. CDR3 bases: TGTGCCAGCAGTTACAGACAGGGGGCCTCGACCTACGAGCAGTACGTC.

The table lists this clonotype with a few counts. In DNA, the CDR3 is TGTGCCAGCGGAGGATCTTTCTATGGCTACACCTTC. This gives the protein CASGGSFYGYTF. The rearrangement uses TRBV21-1 and TRBJ1-2. TRBV21-1 is reported as a pseudogene. The CDR3 spans 12 residues.

The J gene is TRBJ2-3, the V gene TRBV19; possibly TRBD1 for D (6 bases). V dropped 7 bases and J dropped 0 bases, with 11 bases sitting between them. Germline V gene data show CDR1 as LNHDA and CDR2 as SQIVND (reference sequence). CDR3 size: 14 residues. The CDR3, as DNA: TGTGCCAGTAACAGGGAACCTAGCACAGATACGCAGTATTTT. Translating it yields CASNREPSTDTQYF.

The chain is built from TRBV12-3 or TRBV12-4 and TRBJ2-2, with D uncertain. Trimming took 7 bases from V and 9 from J, leaving 21 bases between them. The CDR3 is 15 amino acids. CDR3 sequence (DNA): TGTGCCAGCACCCAAGCTGGGGATCTTGGCCGGGAGCTGTTTTTT. It translates to CASTQAGDLGRELFF.

V usage is TRBV7-6 and J usage is TRBJ1-5; 8 positions agree with TRBD1. The CDR3 is 14 amino acids. From germline, CDR1 is SGHVS and CDR2 FNYEAQ. V lost 5 bases and J lost 6; bases outside the gene matches: 6. This chain's CDR3 is CASSLGTGSQPQHF. In DNA form, the CDR3 reads TGTGCCAGCAGCCTCGGGACAGGAAGTCAGCCCCAGCATTTT.

This clonotype occurred many times. The chain employs TRBV7-3 and TRBJ2-3, with TRBD2 matching over 13 bases. V was pared by 4 bases and J by 4 bases, with 2 bases of the junction left unmatched. The length of the CDR3 is 15 residues. Germline CDR1 reads SGHTA; CDR2 reads FQGTGA. The CDR3 protein is CASSSGLAGPDTQYF. The CDR3 DNA is TGTGCCAGCAGCTCGGGACTAGCGGGGCCAGATACGCAGTATTTT.

This chain joins TRBV18 and TRBJ1-2; weak D call: TRBD1 (6 bases). CDR1 is KGHSH, CDR2 LQKENI, per germline. The CDR3 sequence is 15 residues long. With 0 bases removed from V and 3 bases from J, the gap between germline ends came to 11 bases. CDR3 DNA: TGTGCCAGCTCACCACCGAGGGGGAGGCACTATGGCTACACCTTC. This codes for CASSPPRGRHYGYTF.

The chain uses TRBV10-2 and TRBJ2-3, with a tentative D call TRBD2 (5 bases). Per the germline V gene, CDR1 is WSHSY and CDR2 is SAAADI. Trimming took off 6 bases at V and 2 bases at J, with 12 bases between the two ends. This CDR3 is 14 amino acids long. CDR3 nucleotide sequence: TGCGCCAGCAGCGATGTCGGGGACACAGATACGCAGTATTTT. Translating it yields CASSDVGDTDTQYF.

This clonotype was detected a few times. This chain uses TRBV5-8 with TRBJ1-3; TRBD1 matches at 9 bases. The CDR3 covers 15 residues. V gave up 3 bases and J gave up 0 bases; unmatched junction bases: 1. Per the germline V gene, CDR1 is SGHTS and CDR2 is YDEGEE. The CDR3 is CASSSDRGSGNTIYF. In DNA, the CDR3 is TGTGCCAGCAGCTCGGACAGGGGCTCTGGAAACACCATATATTTT.

Many counts were recorded for this clonotype. The chain couples TRBV7-2 to TRBJ1-1; TRBD1 agrees at 10 bases. CDR3 length: 17 residues. Germline V gives CDR1 SGHTA, CDR2 FQGNSA. Germline trimming cut 5 bases from V and 4 bases from J; bases unmatched to any gene: 13. The CDR3 is CASSPQTGGDLRTEAFF. The CDR3 DNA sequence: TGTGCCAGCAGCCCCCAGACAGGGGGCGATCTACGCACTGAAGCTTTCTTT.

This clonotype was detected a few times. The chain's CDR3 is CASRSGGEAFF. The DNA of the CDR3 is TGTGCCAGCAGATCAGGGGGAGAAGCTTTCTTT. This chain links TRBV11-2 with TRBJ1-1; TRBD1 aligns across 7 bases. Germline V gene sequence: CDR1 SGHAT, CDR2 FQNNGV. CDR3 length: 11 amino acids. Trimming took 6 bases from V and 8 from J; bases not matched to a gene: 3.

This clonotype was seen only a few times. The chain carries TRBV20-1 and TRBJ2-7; D remains unclear. CDR3 size: 13 residues. Trimming left V 0 bases short and J 3 bases short, with 9 bases between. In germline, CDR1 is DFQATT, CDR2 SNEGSKA (reference sequence). The CDR3 DNA follows: TGCAGTGCTAGAGAGGGGTGGGGCTACGAGCAGTACTTC. Residues: CSAREGWGYEQYF.